Listed below are T cell receptor beta chains from one sample, sequenced in a study of human T cells and chemical hapten exposure. From the RACE reads, TCRdb called clonotypes with MiXCR, one entry per CDR3 protein. The sample includes around 62,000 distinct CDR3 sequences, about 6.7% of them seen just once. The sequences come from whole blood, collected in connection with sensitization to the hapten diphenylcyclopropenone (DPC). The origin of the receptors is a woman in her thirties with alopecia areata. Some clones in this sample may be carry-over from other donors' samples. The CDR3 runs from the conserved cysteine through the conserved F or W. D genes are given only for firm matches. Clone size is stated in some rows and not others, as once, few, many or a class when expanded.

v_gene	len	j_gene	abundance	d_gene	CDR3nt	CDR3aa
TRBV7-2	16	TRBJ2-1	many	TRBD1	TGTGCCAGCAGCCTTAGCGGACAGGGGAGATCGGATGAGCAGTTCTTC	CASSLSGQGRSDEQFF
TRBV6-5	17	TRBJ2-1	many	TRBD2	TGTGCCAGCAGTTGGGGGACTAGCGGGGGGGTTCTCAATGAGCAGTTCTTC	CASSWGTSGGVLNEQFF
TRBV6-6	14	TRBJ1-5	.	.	TGTGCCAGCATCCTAGGAGGGGAGCGACAGCCCCAGCATTTT	CASILGGERQPQHF
TRBV12-3/TRBV12-4	14	TRBJ1-6	many	.	TGTGCCAGCAGTTTTTTCCGGGGGAATTCACCCCTCCACTTT	CASSFFRGNSPLHF
TRBV9	17	TRBJ1-6	many	.	TGTGCCAGCAGCGTAGGTGGCGGCAGCTCCTATAATTCACCCCTCCACTTT	CASSVGGGSSYNSPLHF
TRBV19	16	TRBJ1-4	few	.	TGTGCCAGTAGTACGACAGACACCGCAACTAATGAAAAACTGTTTTTT	CASSTTDTATNEKLFF
TRBV12-3/TRBV12-4	15	TRBJ1-5	many	TRBD1	TGTGCCAGCAGGGAACAGACAGGGAGCAATCAGCCCCAGCATTTT	CASREQTGSNQPQHF
TRBV29-1	14	TRBJ2-1	many	TRBD2	TGCAGTTACACCCAGGGAGGGTTTTACAATGAGCAGTTCTTC	CSYTQGGFYNEQFF
TRBV27	14	TRBJ2-2	many	.	TGTGCCAGCAGTTTTGGGACACGGTCCGGGGAGCTGTTTTTT	CASSFGTRSGELFF
TRBV5-4	15	TRBJ1-2	many	TRBD1	TGTGCCAGCAGCTGGGGGGCAGGGGGCCCCTATGGCTACACCTTC	CASSWGAGGPYGYTF
TRBV18	17	TRBJ1-1	.	TRBD1	TGTGCCAGCTCACTTACCGGGACAGGGGGCTATGTCACTGAAGCTTTCTTT	CASSLTGTGGYVTEAFF
TRBV14	16	TRBJ2-2	many	.	TGTGCCAGCAGCCGAGTCCGGCCCGCGAACACCGGGGAGCTGTTTTTT	CASSRVRPANTGELFF
TRBV5-4	15	TRBJ1-6	many	.	TGTGCCAGCAGCTTGGACCGCTCCTATAATTCACCCCTCCACTTT	CASSLDRSYNSPLHF
TRBV11-2	16	TRBJ2-7	many	.	TGTGCCAGCAGCTTAGATCAGAAGGCTGCCTTTTACGAGCAGTACTTC	CASSLDQKAAFYEQYF
TRBV5-6	17	TRBJ1-3	many	.	TGTGCCAGCAGCGGCGGAACCATAATTACCGCGGGAAACACCATATATTTT	CASSGGTIITAGNTIYF
TRBV12-3/TRBV12-4	14	TRBJ2-1	many	TRBD2	TGTGCCAGCGCGAGAGGTAGCGGGGGCAATGAGCAGTTCTTC	CASARGSGGNEQFF
TRBV6-1	14	TRBJ1-2	many	.	TGTGCCAGCAGTGAGAACAGATACAACTATGGCTACACCTTC	CASSENRYNYGYTF
TRBV5-1	14	TRBJ2-7	.	TRBD1	TGCGCCAGCAGCACGACAGGGGGGGGTCCCGAGCAGTACTTC	CASSTTGGGPEQYF
TRBV3-1	17	TRBJ1-6	many	TRBD1	TGTGCCAGCGGTCTCACCGGGACAGGTACCTATAATTCACCCCTCCACTTT	CASGLTGTGTYNSPLHF
TRBV11-2	14	TRBJ2-1	many	.	TGTGCCAGCAGCTCACAATTGACCTACAATGAGCAGTTCTTC	CASSSQLTYNEQFF
TRBV5-1	15	TRBJ2-3	many	.	TGCGCCAGCAGCTCCCTACAGGGCAGCACAGATACGCAGTATTTT	CASSSLQGSTDTQYF
TRBV30	17	TRBJ1-6	.	.	TGTGCCTGGAGTGAGTACGTTCCCGCGGGGGAGAATTCACCCCTCCACTTT	CAWSEYVPAGENSPLHF
TRBV27	15	TRBJ1-4	once	.	TGTGCCAGCAGTTCTCGCCCGACTGGAAATGAAATACTGTTTTTT	CASSSRPTGNEILFF
TRBV29-1	12	TRBJ1-5	many	.	TGCAGCGTTAAGACAGACCATCAGCCCCAGCATTTT	CSVKTDHQPQHF
TRBV25-1	11	TRBJ2-1	many	.	TGTGCCAGCAGTGACCTCAATGAGCAGTTCTTC	CASSDLNEQFF
TRBV7-2	13	TRBJ1-1	many	.	TGTGCCAGCAGCCCCTATCAGGGACCTGAAGCTTTCTTT	CASSPYQGPEAFF
TRBV27	15	TRBJ2-5	.	TRBD1	TGTGCCAGCAGTGTCGGACAGGGATCCCAAGAGACCCAGTACTTC	CASSVGQGSQETQYF
TRBV11-2	18	TRBJ2-3	many	TRBD2	TGTGCCAGCAGCAAAAGAGGCCAGACTAGCGGGGGGGCCGATACGCAGTATTTT	CASSKRGQTSGGADTQYF
TRBV5-6	16	TRBJ2-3	many	TRBD1	TGTGCCAGCAGCCCCGACACCGGGACAGGGGCAGATACGCAGTATTTT	CASSPDTGTGADTQYF
TRBV3-1	13	TRBJ1-2	many	.	TGTGCCAGCAGCCAGCAGACTAACTATGGCTACACCTTC	CASSQQTNYGYTF
TRBV20-1	16	TRBJ1-2	.	.	TGCAGTGCTAGGAAGGGGCCGGACGCAATCAACTATGGCTACACCTTC	CSARKGPDAINYGYTF